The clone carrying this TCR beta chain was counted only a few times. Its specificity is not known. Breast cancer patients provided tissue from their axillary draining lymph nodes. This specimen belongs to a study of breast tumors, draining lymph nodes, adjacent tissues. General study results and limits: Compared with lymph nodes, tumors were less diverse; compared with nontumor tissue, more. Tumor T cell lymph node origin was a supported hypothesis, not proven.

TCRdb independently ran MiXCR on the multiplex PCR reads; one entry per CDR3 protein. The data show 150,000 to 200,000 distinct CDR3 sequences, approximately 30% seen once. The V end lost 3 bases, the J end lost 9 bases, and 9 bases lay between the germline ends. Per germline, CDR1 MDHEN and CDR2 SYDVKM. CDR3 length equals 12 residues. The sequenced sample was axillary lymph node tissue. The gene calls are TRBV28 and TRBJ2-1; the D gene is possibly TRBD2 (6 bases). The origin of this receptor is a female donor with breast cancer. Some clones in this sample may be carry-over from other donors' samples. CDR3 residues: CASSFGGGEQFF. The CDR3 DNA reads TGTGCCAGCAGTTTTGGGGGAGGTGAGCAGTTCTTC.